This T cell receptor (beta chain) was captured by sequencing in a study of blood T cells in healthy people across ages (dated by TCRdb to the mid-2010s). Study-level background: In model experiments, template switching captured about one uniquely barcoded TCR beta cDNA molecule for every two T cells. Age-related changes in TCR beta repertoire diversity were measured in the study by deep sequencing normalized with unique cDNA molecular identifiers. Donors were grouped into four age groups: young (average about 15 years), middle-aged (approximately 41), aged (about 60) and long-lived (82). To avoid experimental bias, donors of different ages were distributed randomly across sequencing lanes. Using the same blood draw, the study looked at two additional independent replicas of 1 million unique cDNA reads for two donors, one aged 18 to 30 and the other aged 80 or older.

Library preparation was by 5' RACE. Instrument on record: Illumina HiSeq 2500. The second PCR ran for roughly 7 to 12 cycles and used a J-beta primer mix along with a sample-barcoded 5' primer. Each TCR beta cDNA molecule received a unique molecular identifier from a template-switch 5' adaptor carrying 12 random nucleotides. Each sample yielded at least 3 million CDR3-containing paired-end reads. All of the RNA was converted into first-strand cDNA using the Mint cDNA synthesis kit, with a TRBC-specific oligonucleotide serving as the primer. Following uracil-DNA glycosylase treatment, all cDNA underwent a first 18-cycle PCR with the universal primers M1SS and BC2_uni_R. The original methods were these. Each sample was normalized by randomly selecting 1 million high-quality reads, each carrying a distinct molecular identifier. Instead of being binned into consensus sequences, reads that shared molecular identifiers were thrown out. MiTCR, with a Q25 quality threshold and the strictest error-elimination algorithm, was used for CDR3 identification, clonotype clustering and error correction. Lower-bound total TCR beta diversity was estimated with a nonparametric unseen species model using Euler transformation. TCRdb reanalyzed the raw reads on its own, using fastp at Q25 for trimming and MiXCR for clone calling, and kept in-frame beta chains. Every CDR3 protein is listed once, alongside the most common genes and DNA of its rows. The V and J calls shown here were made by TCRdb, not taken from the authors' results. Present in this sample are 1.4 million or so distinct CDR3 sequences, around 40% of which were seen just once. 4% of the sample lies in the top ten.

Overall study outcomes, separate from this receptor: Conclusive comparison of naive and antigen-experienced compartments was prevented by the profiling of bulk unsorted PBMCs. Total diversity estimates from one million sequenced T cells were considered lower bounds and underestimates. Because donor CMV infection status was unknown, age-related changes in expanded clonotypes were potentially confounded. Observed TCR beta diversity correlated strongly with the percentage of naive T cells measured by flow cytometry. As age increased, observed TCR beta diversity per million T cells dropped in a roughly linear way, and a significant reduction was already evident by age 40. Compared with the aged group, the long-lived group had more naive CD4+ T cells, fewer expanded clones and increased TCR diversity, suggesting age selection.

Of note for this clonotype: Its antigen is not yet known. Base-call qualities are not available, and no considerably larger clone is one nucleotide away.

For this chain, trimming is 5 bases at the V end and 7 bases at the J end, and the number of junction bases without a gene match is 5. The CDR3 has 13 amino acids, counting the end cysteine and phenylalanine. Only the CDR3 portion is preserved as DNA: 39 bases, with reading frame beginning at the first base. Reading the germline V gene (reference sequence) gives CDR1 PRHDT and CDR2 FYEKMQ. The donors were 40 or so Caucasian individuals from Russia, aged 6 to 90 years, who were systemically healthy. Around 10 milliliters of peripheral blood were collected from each donor into EDTA-treated Vacutainer tubes. Ficoll-Paque density-gradient centrifugation was used to isolate PBMCs, with at least 6.5 million obtained per sample. Trizol reagent was used to extract total RNA from PBMCs, with at least 5.5 micrograms per sample. Naive CD45RAhigh/CD27high T cell percentages were measured by flow cytometry on a PBMC aliquot from every donor.

This sequence uses TRBV13 and TRBJ2-1, and TRBD1 matches 7 of the central bases. The sequenced sample consisted of blood. The sequence was obtained from a woman under 30 in good health. The CDR3 here reads CASSGQVLNEQFF. The sequenced DNA: TGTGCCAGCAGCGGACAGGTTTTGAATGAGCAGTTCTTC.